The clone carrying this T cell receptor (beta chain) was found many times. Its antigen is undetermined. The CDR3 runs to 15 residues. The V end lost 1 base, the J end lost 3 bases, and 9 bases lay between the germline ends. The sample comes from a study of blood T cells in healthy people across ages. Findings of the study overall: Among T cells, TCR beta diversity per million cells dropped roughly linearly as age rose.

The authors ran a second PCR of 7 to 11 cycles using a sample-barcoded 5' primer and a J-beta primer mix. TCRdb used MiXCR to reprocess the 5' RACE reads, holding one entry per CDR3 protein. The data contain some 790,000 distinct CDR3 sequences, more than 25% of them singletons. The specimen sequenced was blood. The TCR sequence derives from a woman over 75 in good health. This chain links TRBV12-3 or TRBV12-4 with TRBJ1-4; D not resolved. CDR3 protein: CASSLGGVANEKLFF. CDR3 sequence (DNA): TGTGCCAGCAGTTTAGGCGGGGTGGCTAATGAAAAACTGTTTTTT.